The 3 T cell receptor beta chains in this list originate from one sample, sequenced in a study of T-cell memory formation after mild COVID-19. One entry per CDR3 protein results from TCRdb running MiXCR on the 5' RACE reads. The sample holds hundreds of thousands of distinct CDR3 sequences, under 30% seen once. What was sequenced was PBMCs or a T cell subset sorted from them (not recorded which). Receptors originate from an adult woman who had mild COVID-19 (a few samples of this study predate the infection). Cell type and time point are not known.

This chain links TRBV12-3 or TRBV12-4 with TRBJ2-7; the match to TRBD1 covers 11 bases. The CDR3 has 15 residues. V was clipped by 6 bases and J by 4 bases; unmatched bases: 8. The CDR3 spells CASSLGQGAPYEQYF. DNA for the CDR3: TGTGCCAGCAGCCTAGGACAGGGGGCTCCGTACGAGCAGTACTTC.

The table lists this clonotype with a few counts. V is TRBV24-1 and J is TRBJ1-5, with D hard to call. This CDR3 is built from 12 residues. V lost 4 bases, J lost 4 bases, and 4 bases lay in between. Germline values: CDR1 KGHDR, CDR2 SFDVKD. CDR3 nucleotide sequence: TGTGCCACCAGTGAGTATAATCAGCCCCAGCATTTT. Its translation is CATSEYNQPQHF.

This clonotype has just a few counts. The chain carries TRBV5-1 and TRBJ2-1; 15 bases agree with TRBD2. With V trimmed by 4 bases and J by 10 bases, 6 bases remained unmatched. Germline V gene sequence: CDR1 SGHRS, CDR2 YFSETQ. The length of the CDR3 is 15 residues. The CDR3 is CASSRTSGRAGEQFF. The CDR3 nucleotides are TGCGCCAGCAGCCGGACTAGCGGGAGGGCCGGAGAGCAGTTCTTC. Looking up the rest from reference TRBV5-1 and TRBJ2-1 gives the full variable domain: KAGVTQTPRYLIKTRGQQVTLSCSPISGHRSVSWYQQTPGQGLQFLFEYFSETQRNKGNFPGRFSGRQFSNSRSEMNVSTLELGDSALYLCASSRTSGRAGEQFFGPGTRLTVL.